This TCR beta chain was retrieved from a study of Tregs in tolerant kidney transplant recipients. Study-wide findings and caveats: Findings come from small patient numbers and require larger validation. This study did not directly address biological reproducibility. Tregs expanded with activated donor B cells seemed most donor-specific.

The assay was immunoSEQ multiplex PCR, and TCRdb's table has in-frame clones only and misses some. The sample includes 75,000 to 95,000 clones, around nine tenths of them seen just once. Unstimulated regulatory T cells (CD4+CD25+CD127-), CD4+CD25- non-regulatory cells, CD4 and CD8 cells were FACS-sorted from thawed PBMCs. To note about this clone: The antigen is undetermined.

This CDR3 is built from 16 residues. Trimming removed 1 base at V and 4 bases at J, with 15 bases between. Germline loops: CDR1 SEHNR, CDR2 FQNEAQ (reference sequence). The clonotype comes from a human donor in good health. Sequencing was carried out using CD8+ T cells from blood. The rearrangement joins TRBV7-9 to TRBJ2-3, with D hard to call. CDR3 sequence (DNA): TGTGCCAGCAGCTTAGTAGTTGGGGTGATCGCAGATACGCAGTATTTT. It specifies CASSLVVGVIADTQYF.